This T cell receptor (beta chain) comes out of a study of blood T cells in healthy people across ages. Overall study: T cells yielded about one barcoded beta molecule per two cells through template switching.

This CDR3 has 15 residues. Germline CDR1 reads SGHVS; CDR2 reads FNYEAQ. Deletions cut 4 bases from V and 4 bases from J, with 16 bases between. A J-beta primer mix and a sample-barcoded 5' primer were used in a second PCR of roughly 7 to 12 cycles. Individual samples furnished no less than 2.5 million CDR3-containing paired-end reads apiece. TCRdb processed the 5' RACE reads anew with MiXCR; each CDR3 protein has one entry. The sample consists of 650,000 to 800,000 distinct CDR3 sequences, 40% to 50% of them appearing once. This TCR was sampled from a man between 60 and 70 years old in good health. This rearrangement joins TRBV7-6 to TRBJ1-1, with D perhaps matching TRBD1 (5 bases). Sequencing was performed on blood. CDR3: CASSSTRQSGTEAFF. CDR3 nucleotide sequence: TGTGCCAGCAGCTCCACAAGACAGAGTGGCACTGAAGCTTTCTTT. The entire variable domain, with the rest obtained from reference TRBV7-6 and TRBJ1-1, is as follows: GAGVSQSPRYKVTKRGQDVALRCDPISGHVSLYWYRQALGQGPEFLTYFNYEAQQDKSGLPNDRFSAERPEGSISTLTIQRTEQRDSAMYRCASSSTRQSGTEAFFGQGTRLTVV.